Given below is one T cell receptor (beta chain) in context. This entry comes from a study of cytomegalovirus exposure and HLA in healthy donors. The protocol was immunoSEQ multiplex PCR, while the TCRdb copy is restricted to in-frame clones and leaves out a portion. The sample records over 75,000 clones, about 85% being singletons. V was cut by 1 base and J by 2 bases, with 8 bases left in between. The CDR3 has 14 residues. The germline gives CDR1 SGHRS, CDR2 YFSETQ. The material sequenced was PBMCs. The sequence derives from a man aged 18 to 29 in good health and CMV-seropositive. The gene calls are TRBV5-1 and TRBJ2-3; perhaps TRBD1 as D (6 bases). The CDR3 DNA sequence: TGCGCCAGCAGCTTGCAGGGGATCACAGATACGCAGTATTTT. Its translation is CASSLQGITDTQYF.